The next 23 T cell receptor beta chains were all read from a single sample in a study of blood T cell repertoires in COVID-19. Generated by immunoSEQ multiplex PCR, the TCRdb table keeps only in-frame clones and is missing some. The sample has around 250,000 clones; around 86% are singletons. What was sequenced was peripheral blood. These receptor sequences come from a man younger than 35 with active or convalescent COVID-19.

CDR3 amino acids: CASSSAGAYEQYF. The DNA of the CDR3 is TGCGCCAGCAGCTCGGCGGGAGCCTACGAGCAGTACTTC. This chain links TRBV5-1 with TRBJ2-7, with 7 bases fitting TRBD2. CDR3 length equals 13 residues. The V gene's germline CDR1 is SGHRS and CDR2 YFSETQ. Trimming at V came to 3 bases and at J to 2 bases, leaving 2 bases not matched to a gene.

The chain couples TRBV30 to TRBJ1-2, with 8 bases lining up with TRBD1. The CDR3 has 13 residues. After removal of 8 bases from V and 6 bases from J, the junction contained 11 bases not matched to a gene. Germline V lookup: CDR1 GTSNPN, CDR2 SVGIG (reference sequence). CDR3 amino acids: CARTFSGGNGYTF. The CDR3 DNA sequence: TGTGCCCGAACTTTCTCAGGGGGCAATGGCTACACCTTC. Complete variable domain (other parts from reference TRBV30 and TRBJ1-2): SQTIHQWPATLVQPVGSPLSLECTVEGTSNPNLYWYRQAAGRGLQLLFYSVGIGQISSEVPQNLSASRPQDRQFILSSKKLLLSDSGFYLCARTFSGGNGYTFGSGTRLTVV.

The chain uses TRBV7-2 and TRBJ1-5; D uncertain. This CDR3 has 14 amino acids. V lost 2 bases to trimming and J lost 4 bases, with 9 bases between them. The germline gives CDR1 SGHTA, CDR2 FQGNSA. The CDR3, as DNA: TGTGCCAGCAGCTTAACATTCCCAAATCAGCCCCAGCATTTT. This gives the protein CASSLTFPNQPQHF.

The chain carries TRBV4-1 and TRBJ2-1; a possible D gene is TRBD1 (5 bases). CDR1 and CDR2 from the germline V gene are MGHRA and YSYEKL. The CDR3 length is 12 residues. Trimming cost V 1 base and J 7 bases, with 5 bases left between them. DNA for the CDR3: TGCGCCAGCAGCCAAGGGACAAATGAGCAGTTCTTC. Amino acids: CASSQGTNEQFF.

The chain has TRBV7-9 and TRBJ1-1, with D perhaps TRBD1 (6 bases). The CDR3 extends over 14 amino acids. Germline V gives CDR1 SEHNR, CDR2 FQNEAQ (reference sequence). V lost 5 bases, J lost 2 bases, and 12 bases lay in between. CDR3 bases: TGTGCCAGCAGCGCCCGACAGGAAAACACTGAAGCTTTCTTT. Encoded protein: CASSARQENTEAFF.

The chain's CDR3 is CATSRAQGADTQYF. The DNA of the CDR3 is TGTGCCACCAGCAGAGCCCAGGGGGCCGATACGCAGTATTTT. The rearrangement joins TRBV15 to TRBJ2-3, with TRBD1 identical over 8 bases. Germline CDR1 and CDR2: LNHNV and YYDKDF (reference sequence). This CDR3 spans 14 amino acids. The J segment lost 6 bases and the V segment lost 1 base, leaving 3 bases of the junction unmatched.

The chain is built from TRBV9 and TRBJ2-6, with TRBD1 matching over 7 bases. CDR1 is SGDLS and CDR2 is YYNGEE in the germline V gene. The CDR3 is 17 residues long. Trimming cost V 4 bases and J 1 base; bases outside gene matches: 8. The CDR3 bases are TGTGCCAGCAGCAAGGACAGGTGGGGATCTGGGGCCAACGTCCTGACTTTC. It is translated as CASSKDRWGSGANVLTF.

This sequence joins TRBV7-3 and TRBJ1-1; D is possibly TRBD1 (6 bases). The CDR3 contains 16 residues. Per the germline V gene, CDR1 is SGHTA and CDR2 is FQGTGA. The V end lost 3 bases, the J end lost 4 bases, and 18 bases lay between the germline ends. Here the CDR3 reads CASSLGVAKGGTEAFF. The CDR3 region has the DNA TGTGCCAGCAGCTTGGGTGTTGCTAAAGGGGGCACTGAAGCTTTCTTT. Drawing the rest from reference TRBV7-3 and TRBJ1-1, the complete variable domain is GAGVSQTPSNKVTEKGKYVELRCDPISGHTALYWYRQSLGQGPEFLIYFQGTGAADDSGLPNDRFFAVRPEGSVSTLKIQRTERGDSAVYLCASSLGVAKGGTEAFFGQGTRLTVV.

This clone came up once. The V gene is TRBV19, the J gene TRBJ2-2, with 12 bases identical to TRBD1. Germline assignment: CDR1 LNHDA and CDR2 SQIVND (reference sequence). The CDR3 length is 18 residues. V lost 2 bases and J lost 7; bases outside the gene matches: 11. The CDR3 DNA reads as TGTGCCAGTAGTATACCCTCCGGGACAGGGGGCCTAAACGGGGAGCTGTTTTTT. Translating gives CASSIPSGTGGLNGELFF.

The chain recombines TRBV9 with TRBJ2-1, with 11 nucleotides matching TRBD1. Losses at the gene ends were 3 bases for V and 8 bases for J; bases not matched to a gene: 7. This CDR3 has 15 residues. From germline, CDR1 is SGDLS and CDR2 YYNGEE. CDR3 sequence (DNA): TGTGCCAGCAGCGGCCGGGACAGGGGGTCTCATGAGCAGTTCTTC. Translating gives CASSGRDRGSHEQFF.

This clone occurred once. The rearrangement links TRBV19 to TRBJ2-1; D gene unclear. The CDR3 has 13 residues. Germline V CDR1 and CDR2: LNHDA, SQIVND (reference sequence). V dropped 3 bases and J dropped 4 bases, with 7 bases sitting between them. DNA of the CDR3: TGTGCCAGTAGTATGGTGCAGTACAATGAGCAGTTCTTC. Protein product: CASSMVQYNEQFF.

The V gene is TRBV27, the J gene TRBJ2-2; 7 bases fit TRBD1. Trimming took 2 bases from V and 4 from J; bases not matched to a gene: 1. The V gene's germline CDR1 is MNHEY and CDR2 SMNVEV (reference sequence). The CDR3 has 14 residues. The CDR3 protein is CASSLTGATGELFF. The CDR3 DNA sequence: TGTGCCAGCAGTTTAACAGGGGCCACCGGGGAGCTGTTTTTT.

This clone was recorded only once. V gene TRBV24-1 combines with J gene TRBJ2-1; weak D call: TRBD2 (6 bases). Germline V lookup: CDR1 KGHDR, CDR2 SFDVKD. This CDR3 is built from 15 residues. V shed 3 bases and J shed 0 bases, with 8 bases lying between them. CDR3 bases: TGTGCCACCAGTGATGGTAGCGGCTCCTACAATGAGCAGTTCTTC. This codes for CATSDGSGSYNEQFF.

This clone has just one count. V is TRBV7-9 and J is TRBJ2-3, with 7 positions matching TRBD2. This CDR3 is built from 14 residues. CDR1 and CDR2 (germline): SEHNR, FQNEAQ (reference sequence). The V and J ends lost 5 bases and 3 bases, in that order; junction bases with no gene match: 5. CDR3 amino acids: CASSGLLATDTQYF. The DNA for the CDR3 is TGTGCCAGCAGCGGATTACTAGCGACAGATACGCAGTATTTT.

The chain employs TRBV5-4 and TRBJ2-4, with TRBD1 matching 8 bases. Germline V lookup: CDR1 SGHNT, CDR2 YYREEE (reference sequence). With V trimmed by 4 bases and J by 4 bases, 4 bases remained unmatched. The CDR3 contains 14 residues. The DNA of the CDR3 is TGTGCCAGCAGCCCCTGGACAGGGAAAAACATTCAGTACTTC. Its protein product is CASSPWTGKNIQYF.

This clone was detected once. The chain couples TRBV3-1 (or the pseudogene TRBV3-2) to TRBJ2-5; a possible D gene is TRBD2 (6 bases). This CDR3 region has 16 residues. Looked up from germline, CDR1 is LGHDT and CDR2 is YNNKEL (reference sequence). V was clipped by 0 bases and J by 4 bases, with 15 bases between them. DNA of the CDR3: TGTGCCAGCAGCCAAGAAGGTGTGGGGCGGGGAGAGACCCAGTACTTC. Its protein product is CASSQEGVGRGETQYF.

The chain employs TRBV5-1 and TRBJ1-6, with D maybe TRBD1 (6 bases). Trimming shortened V by 4 bases and J by 0 bases, and 17 bases separated the two germline ends. The germline V gene encodes CDR1 SGHRS and CDR2 YFSETQ. The CDR3 runs 18 residues. The CDR3 sequence: CASSRPGHRSSYNSPLHF. The DNA of the CDR3 is TGCGCCAGCAGCAGGCCGGGACACAGGAGCTCCTATAATTCACCCCTCCACTTT.

This sequence joins TRBV7-2 and TRBJ2-6; maybe TRBD1 (5 bases). CDR3 length: 17 residues. From germline, CDR1 is SGHTA and CDR2 FQGNSA. Trimming took 4 bases from V and 3 from J, leaving 16 bases between them. For the CDR3, the DNA is TGTGCCAGCAGCTCCACCGGACATCCTTTTGGGGCCAACGTCCTGACTTTC. Translation gives CASSSTGHPFGANVLTF.

This CDR3 is CASSVGASLSYSGNTIYF. In DNA form, the CDR3 reads TGTGCCAGCAGCGTAGGGGCCTCCTTATCTTACTCTGGAAACACCATATATTTT. The J gene is TRBJ1-3, the V gene TRBV9; D is undetermined. The length of the CDR3 is 18 residues. Germline CDR1 reads SGDLS; CDR2 reads YYNGEE. V lost 0 bases, J lost 0 bases, and 16 bases lay in between.

The chain couples TRBV24-1 to TRBJ2-1; TRBD2 matches at 10 bases. The CDR3 is 15 residues long. Germline CDR1 and CDR2: KGHDR and SFDVKD. V lost 3 bases and J lost 4; bases outside the gene matches: 2. CDR3: CATSDASGGYNEQFF. The CDR3 region has the DNA TGTGCCACCAGTGATGCTAGCGGGGGTTACAATGAGCAGTTCTTC.

V and J are TRBV2 and TRBJ2-1; TRBD1 agrees at 10 bases. V shed 5 bases and J 4 bases; nucleotides not matched to a gene: 5. There are 15 residues in the CDR3. Germline V gives CDR1 SNHLY, CDR2 FYNNEI. The CDR3 DNA sequence: TGTGCCAGCAGTAGAGGACAGGGGGGTTACAATGAGCAGTTCTTC. It is translated as CASSRGQGGYNEQFF.

The count of this clone is one. The chain joins TRBV27 to TRBJ1-4; D not resolved. CDR1 MNHEY and CDR2 SMNVEV come from the germline V gene (reference sequence). The CDR3 loop spans 15 amino acids. The V end lost 1 base, the J end lost 6 bases, and 12 bases lay between the germline ends. CDR3 coding DNA: TGTGCCAGCAGTTTATGGGCGGGTCGGTATGAAAAACTGTTTTTT. Its translation is CASSLWAGRYEKLFF.

The V and J genes are TRBV27 and TRBJ2-5, with D tentatively TRBD2 (6 bases). Germline V gene lookup returns CDR1 MNHEY and CDR2 SMNVEV (reference sequence). There are 16 residues in the CDR3. V lost 7 bases and J lost 3, with 21 bases in between. The CDR3 coding sequence is TGTGCCAGCACCCCAACTAACACGGGGGTGGAAGAGACCCAGTACTTC. Translation gives CASTPTNTGVEETQYF.